This is a list of T cell receptor beta chains from one sample in a study of blood T cell repertoires in COVID-19. The method was immunoSEQ multiplex PCR; TCRdb's version includes in-frame clones alone and lacks a portion of them. The sample includes some 250,000 clones, around 90% of them seen just once. The sample consisted of peripheral blood. These receptors all come from a woman aged 25 to 45 with acute or convalescent COVID-19. CDR3s include the opening cysteine and the closing phenylalanine or tryptophan. Where a row states a size, it is once, few, many or the class of an expanded clone; other rows omit it.

.	TRBV19	TRBJ2-2	CASSPGQGTGELFF
.	TRBV5-1	TRBJ1-3	CASSLLGAGPGNTIYF
.	TRBV19	TRBJ1-1	CATLGAEAFF
.	TRBV25-1	TRBJ2-3	CASSPSLAGNTDTQYF
.	TRBV27	TRBJ2-1	CASSFLAGGYNEQFF
.	TRBV27	TRBJ2-7	CASSSGQGFSKQYF
.	TRBV5-4	TRBJ2-7	CASSTGTGTATSYEQYF
few	TRBV25-1	TRBJ2-2	CASSRHGTNTGELFF
few	TRBV4-2	TRBJ2-1	CASSQDYGKNNEQFF
.	TRBV7-9	TRBJ2-7	CASSFPLGGYEQYF
.	TRBV19	TRBJ1-2	CAIHDGRGGHGYTF
.	TRBV6-2/TRBV6-3	TRBJ1-2	CASSYGMGVYGYTF
.	TRBV15	TRBJ2-1	CATSRDLRDPPLF
.	TRBV11-2	TRBJ1-1	CASSLAGGMEAFF
once	TRBV4-1	TRBJ1-1	CASSQIPGQGGTEAFF
.	TRBV19	TRBJ2-7	CASSLDFSPTEQYF
.	TRBV27	TRBJ2-2	CASSPRPVLAGGTGELFF
.	TRBV7-8	TRBJ1-2	CASSLAAGVYGYTF
.	TRBV7-6	TRBJ1-3	CASSLYEGAQGNTIYF
.	TRBV7-8	TRBJ1-2	CASSLQGWLYGYTF
.	TRBV6-6	TRBJ2-7	CASSPPGQGFNEQYF
.	TRBV25-1	TRBJ1-5	CASSTGEASNQPQHF
.	TRBV12-3/TRBV12-4	TRBJ2-1	CASSYRTYNEQFF
once	TRBV5-6	TRBJ2-5	CASSLFSAGVQETQYF
.	TRBV27	TRBJ1-6	CASSLDAGRRNSPLHF
.	TRBV3-1/TRBV3-2	TRBJ2-2	CASSQARGTSGRASGELFF
.	TRBV30	TRBJ1-5	CAWQSSGSGQPQHF
.	TRBV5-1	TRBJ2-7	CASSPRTGSYEQYF
.	TRBV30	TRBJ2-5	CACPGASPETQYF
.	TRBV6-2/TRBV6-3	TRBJ2-7	CASSYSLRTSGYEQYF
.	TRBV29-1	TRBJ2-7	CSVVVGQGAWVQYF
.	TRBV30	TRBJ1-5	CAWTTAGQPQHF
few	TRBV10-1	TRBJ2-7	CASADQGCSYEQYF
.	TRBV11-3	TRBJ1-1	CASSSRGDTEAFF
.	TRBV25-1	TRBJ1-1	CASSEMAREAFF
.	TRBV5-4	TRBJ2-3	CASSLSTSTDTQYF
.	TRBV25-1	TRBJ1-1	CASSETDRPNTEAFF
.	TRBV5-6	TRBJ2-7	CASSSVAGGFYEQYF
.	TRBV5-4	TRBJ2-3	CASSPTSGRSTDTQYF
.	TRBV24-1	TRBJ1-1	CATSVGTGGASEAFF
.	TRBV5-1	TRBJ2-7	CASTSTGSNSYYEQYF